These T cell receptor beta chains were read from a single sample in a study of T cells in localized non-small cell lung cancer. Profiling relied on immunoSEQ multiplex PCR, and the TCRdb table lists in-frame clones only, not all of them. The sample carries fewer than 40,000 clones, 93% recorded once. The specimen comprised peripheral blood, sampled before any cancer treatment. The receptors come from a female donor aged 60 or older with stage I lung adenocarcinoma. CDR3s include the opening cysteine and the closing phenylalanine or tryptophan. The D gene is left open where the match is weak.

J | V | D | DNA | CDR3
TRBJ2-3 | TRBV7-2 | TRBD2 | TGTGCCAGCAGCTGGCGTGGGCGGGGGGGAGGTGATACGCAGTATTTT | CASSWRGRGGGDTQYF
TRBJ1-1 | TRBV4-1 | - | TGCGCCAGCAGCCAAGATGTTCTGATGAACACTGAAGCTTTCTTT | CASSQDVLMNTEAFF
TRBJ1-1 | TRBV9 | TRBD1 | TGTGCCAGCAGCGCGGCGGGACAGAAGAACACTGAAGCTTTCTTT | CASSAAGQKNTEAFF
TRBJ1-5 | TRBV7-8 | - | TGTGCCAGCAGCTTACCGGGACGGATGAGAAGTAGCAATCAGCCCCAGCATTTT | CASSLPGRMRSSNQPQHF
TRBJ2-2 | TRBV20-1 | - | TGCAGTGCTAGTGGCACCGGGGAGCTGTTTTTT | CSASGTGELFF
TRBJ1-1 | TRBV18 | TRBD1 | TGTGCCAGCTCATCACGACAGGGGGACACTGAAGCTTTCTTT | CASSSRQGDTEAFF
TRBJ2-1 | TRBV20-1 | - | TGCAGTGTTTACTACAATGAGCAGTTCTTC | CSVYYNEQFF
TRBJ1-5 | TRBV19 | - | TGTGCCAGTAGGGCGGGACGGCTGGGGCAGCCCCAGCATTTT | CASRAGRLGQPQHF
TRBJ2-2 | TRBV10-1 | - | TGCGCCAGCAGGACAGGTCGAAGCACCGGGGAGCTGTTTTTT | CASRTGRSTGELFF
TRBJ1-3 | TRBV2 | - | TGTGCCAGCAGTGTTTGGGCAGGGTCTGGAAACACCATATATTTT | CASSVWAGSGNTIYF
TRBJ1-2 | TRBV19 | - | TGTGCCAGTACCAACCCACACAACTATGGCTACACCTTC | CASTNPHNYGYTF
TRBJ1-1 | TRBV10-3 | TRBD1 | TGTGCCATCAAGAAGGGGGCCGACACTGAAGCTTTCTTT | CAIKKGADTEAFF
TRBJ1-1 | TRBV2 | - | TGTGCCAGCATCCCAGGGGTTTACACTGAAGCTTTCTTT | CASIPGVYTEAFF
TRBJ1-4 | TRBV28 | - | TGTGCCAGCAGTTTAGGGGGGCGAGAGGAAAAACTGTTTTTT | CASSLGGREEKLFF
TRBJ2-3 | TRBV5-5 | - | TGTGCCAGCAGCTTGGTAGGACTTCTCACAGATACGCAGTATTTT | CASSLVGLLTDTQYF
TRBJ2-1 | TRBV10-3 | - | TGTGCCATCAGTGAACGGCAGAGCTCCTACAATGAGCAGTTCTTC | CAISERQSSYNEQFF
TRBJ2-5 | TRBV11-2 | - | TGTGCCAGCAGCTTATCAGAGACCCAGTACTTC | CASSLSETQYF
TRBJ2-1 | TRBV30 | - | TGTGCCTGGGGTACCCTGGGTAGCTCCTACAATGAGCAGTTCTTC | CAWGTLGSSYNEQFF
TRBJ1-2 | TRBV6-4 | - | TGTGCCAGCAGTGAGTACGGAAACGGGTATTATGGCTACACCTTC | CASSEYGNGYYGYTF
TRBJ2-7 | TRBV11-2 | - | TGTGCCAGCAGCTTAGGACCATTTAGCTCCTACGAGCAGTACTTC | CASSLGPFSSYEQYF
TRBJ2-1 | TRBV11-2 | - | TGTGCCAGCAGCTTAGGCGGGTTCAACAATGAGCAGTTCTTC | CASSLGGFNNEQFF
TRBJ2-5 | TRBV15 | - | TGTGCCACCAGCAGAGATTTACAAATCCAAGAGACCCAGTACTTC | CATSRDLQIQETQYF
TRBJ2-7 | TRBV7-3 | - | TGTGCCAGCAGCTCCTCAGGGTCCTACGAGCAGTACTTC | CASSSSGSYEQYF
TRBJ1-3 | TRBV28 | - | TGTGCCAGCAGTTTTTCAGCTACCTCTGGAAACACCATATATTTT | CASSFSATSGNTIYF
TRBJ2-1 | TRBV28 | - | TGTGCCAGCAGTTTACGGTACAATGAGCAGTTCTTC | CASSLRYNEQFF
TRBJ1-2 | TRBV29-1 | - | TGCAGCGTCGGGGACTCGAGCTATGGCTACACCTTC | CSVGDSSYGYTF
TRBJ2-5 | TRBV2 | - | TGTGCCAGCTGTTTGGCTATCCGTGAGACCCAGTACTTC | CASCLAIRETQYF
TRBJ2-2 | TRBV18 | - | TGTGCCAGCTCGGGGGTATCGAACACCGGGGAGCTGTTTTTT | CASSGVSNTGELFF
TRBJ2-7 | TRBV7-2 | - | TGTGCCAGCAGCTTAGCGAACCACGAGCAGTACTTC | CASSLANHEQYF
TRBJ1-2 | TRBV29-1 | - | TGCAGCGTTGAAGAGGTCAGGAACTATGGCTACACCTTC | CSVEEVRNYGYTF